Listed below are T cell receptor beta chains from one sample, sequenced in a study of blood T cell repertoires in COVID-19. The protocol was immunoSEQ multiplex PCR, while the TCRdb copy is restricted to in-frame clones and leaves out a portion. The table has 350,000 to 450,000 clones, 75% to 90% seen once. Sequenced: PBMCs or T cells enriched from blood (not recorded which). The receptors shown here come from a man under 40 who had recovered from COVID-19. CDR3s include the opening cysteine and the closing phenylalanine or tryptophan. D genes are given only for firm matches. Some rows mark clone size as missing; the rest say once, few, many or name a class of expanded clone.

CSVEGAAKNIQYF	TGCAGCGTTGAAGGGGCAGCCAAAAACATTCAGTACTTC	TRBV29-1	-	TRBJ2-4	-	13
CASSLSSSGDQETQYF	TGTGCCAGCAGCTTGTCGTCTAGCGGGGACCAAGAGACCCAGTACTTC	TRBV7-9	TRBD2	TRBJ2-5	once	16
CASSASGRVPGELFF	TGTGCCAGCAGCGCTAGCGGGAGAGTTCCCGGGGAGCTGTTTTTT	TRBV7-9	TRBD2	TRBJ2-2	-	15
CAISEVDRDNSPLHF	TGTGCCATCAGTGAGGTGGACAGGGATAATTCACCCCTCCACTTT	TRBV10-3	TRBD1	TRBJ1-6	-	15
CATYRGYTGELFF	TGTGCCACGTACAGGGGGTACACCGGGGAGCTGTTTTTT	TRBV28	TRBD1	TRBJ2-2	-	13
CASSEPTNTEAFF	TGCGCCAGCAGCGAGCCAACGAACACTGAAGCTTTCTTT	TRBV5-1	-	TRBJ1-1	-	13
CATGTGSNQPQHF	TGTGCCACAGGGACAGGTAGCAATCAGCCCCAGCATTTT	TRBV24-1	TRBD1	TRBJ1-5	-	13
CASSLVVLAGGDNEQFF	TGTGCCAGCAGCTTGGTAGTACTAGCGGGAGGAGACAATGAGCAGTTCTTC	TRBV5-4	TRBD2	TRBJ2-1	-	17
CASRRGSIEEKLFF	TGTGCCAGCAGGAGAGGGTCGATTGAGGAAAAACTGTTTTTT	TRBV6-5	-	TRBJ1-4	-	14
CASSLIEAETQYF	TGCGCCAGCAGCCTTATTGAGGCCGAGACCCAGTACTTC	TRBV5-1	-	TRBJ2-5	once	13
CAISESLTRTEAFF	TGTGCCATCAGTGAGTCACTTACCCGGACTGAAGCTTTCTTT	TRBV10-3	-	TRBJ1-1	-	14
CAWSRGGGGYNEQFF	TGTGCCTGGAGCCGAGGCGGCGGAGGGTACAATGAGCAGTTCTTC	TRBV30	-	TRBJ2-1	-	15
CASSTTSANEQFF	TGTGCCAGCAGCACTACTAGTGCCAATGAGCAGTTCTTC	TRBV27	-	TRBJ2-1	-	13
CASSMSTGYNQPQHF	TGTGCCAGTAGTATGAGTACAGGATACAATCAGCCCCAGCATTTT	TRBV19	-	TRBJ1-5	-	15
CARIGLAGKNEQFF	TGCGCCCGGATCGGCCTAGCGGGGAAAAATGAGCAGTTCTTC	TRBV10-1	TRBD2	TRBJ2-1	-	14
CASSLTQANYGYTF	TGTGCCAGCAGCCTGACTCAAGCTAACTATGGCTACACCTTC	TRBV5-5	-	TRBJ1-2	-	14
CASSPLAGGTYNEQFF	TGTGCCAGCAGCCCCTTAGCGGGAGGAACTTACAATGAGCAGTTCTTC	TRBV13	TRBD2	TRBJ2-1	-	16
CAIMGSGRAYEQYF	TGTGCCATCATGGGTAGCGGGAGGGCCTACGAGCAGTACTTC	TRBV10-3	TRBD2	TRBJ2-7	once	14
CASGPPGISYNEQFF	TGTGCTAGTGGTCCACCGGGAATCTCCTACAATGAGCAGTTCTTC	TRBV12-5	-	TRBJ2-1	-	15
CASTLQGHDADTQYF	TGTGCCAGCACCTTACAGGGCCATGACGCAGATACGCAGTATTTT	TRBV27	-	TRBJ2-3	-	15
CASSLGQGGYEQYF	TGCGCCAGCAGCCTTGGACAGGGGGGCTACGAGCAGTACTTC	TRBV5-1	TRBD1	TRBJ2-7	-	14
CASSLTSWETQYF	TGTGCCAGCAGCTTAACATCATGGGAGACCCAGTACTTC	TRBV7-2	-	TRBJ2-5	-	13
CATSREVAGEPNEQFF	TGTGCCACCAGCAGAGAGGTAGCGGGAGAACCCAATGAGCAGTTCTTC	TRBV15	TRBD2	TRBJ2-1	-	16
CASRRQSSLSEQYF	TGCGCCAGCAGGCGACAGTCTTCATTATCCGAGCAGTACTTC	TRBV5-1	-	TRBJ2-7	-	14
CASSKGTSGRYEQYF	TGTGCCAGTAGTAAAGGGACTAGCGGGAGGTACGAGCAGTACTTC	TRBV19	TRBD2	TRBJ2-7	-	15
CASSLARGANTEAFF	TGTGCCAGCAGCTTAGCACGGGGAGCGAACACTGAAGCTTTCTTT	TRBV13	-	TRBJ1-1	-	15
CASSLRQLNSVNEQFF	TGTGCCAGCAGCTTAAGGCAGTTGAACAGTGTAAATGAGCAGTTCTTC	TRBV11-2	-	TRBJ2-1	-	16
CASMTGNAEAFF	TGTGCCTCCATGACAGGGAACGCTGAAGCTTTCTTT	TRBV30	TRBD1	TRBJ1-1	-	12
CASSSPGTGGSGYTF	TGTGCCAGCAGTTCCCCCGGGACAGGGGGCTCGGGCTACACCTTC	TRBV28	TRBD1	TRBJ1-2	-	15
CASSIIQGRSGANVLTF	TGTGCCAGTAGTATAATTCAGGGCCGCTCTGGGGCCAACGTCCTGACTTTC	TRBV19	-	TRBJ2-6	once	17
CASRARTGVAYEQYF	TGTGCCAGCAGGGCCCGGACAGGGGTCGCCTACGAGCAGTACTTC	TRBV6-5	TRBD1	TRBJ2-7	-	15